The rows below give T cell receptor beta chains drawn from one sample of a study of identical twins. One entry per CDR3 protein, called by TCRdb with MiXCR from the 5' RACE reads. Of 500,000 to 550,000 distinct CDR3 sequences listed, under 25% were seen once; the top ten hold about 0.99%. These records were also assigned to another study, of T cells expressing NK-cell markers.

The sample was CD4+ T cells sorted from blood. The source is a young woman in good health. The CDR3 runs from the conserved cysteine through the conserved F or W. The D gene is left open where the match is weak. The size of a clone is reported for some rows only, either as once, few or many, or as a class for expanded clones.

TGTGCCAGCAGCTTAGATTCGGGAGCCTACTACGAGCAGTACTTC,CASSLDSGAYYEQYF,NA,TRBV7-9,TRBJ2-7,few
TGTGCCAGCGGCGGGGTAGACGGCTATGGCTACACCTTC,CASGGVDGYGYTF,NA,TRBV2,TRBJ1-2,few
TGTGCCAGCAGTGATGCCGCGGGAAGGGCCAACTACAATGAGCAGTTCTTC,CASSDAAGRANYNEQFF,NA,TRBV25-1,TRBJ2-1,NA
TGTGCCACAACGGACACGACCTACGAGCAGTACTTC,CATTDTTYEQYF,NA,TRBV10-3,TRBJ2-7,many
TGTGCCAGCAGTTACGGGGTAGGGGCCAAAAACATTCAGTACTTC,CASSYGVGAKNIQYF,NA,TRBV6-5,TRBJ2-4,NA
TGTGCCACCAAATCGACAGGGAACACTGAAGCTTTCTTT,CATKSTGNTEAFF,NA,TRBV6-1,TRBJ1-1,few
TGTGCCAGCAGCTTATGGGGGACTTCGGCCTCCTACGAGCAGTACTTC,CASSLWGTSASYEQYF,NA,TRBV5-6,TRBJ2-7,few
TGTGCCAGCAGCATGAATGCAGGGGCCTACGAGCAGTACTTC,CASSMNAGAYEQYF,NA,TRBV5-4,TRBJ2-7,NA
TGTGCCAGCAGCCAAGAGGGCGGGAGGGCCACGGATGAGCAGTTCTTC,CASSQEGGRATDEQFF,TRBD2,TRBV3-1,TRBJ2-1,few
TGCAGTGCTAGCATCAGCGGGGGTACGCAGTATTTT,CSASISGGTQYF,TRBD2,TRBV20-1,TRBJ2-3,NA
TGCAGTGCGAAAGGACTAGCGGGGGGATTAAGCTCCTACAATGAGCAGTTCTTC,CSAKGLAGGLSSYNEQFF,TRBD2,TRBV20-1,TRBJ2-1,NA
TGCAGCGTTGAAACCGGGTTAGGCACTGAAGCTTTCTTT,CSVETGLGTEAFF,NA,TRBV29-1,TRBJ1-1,few
TGCAGTGCCTTGGCGAGCACTGAAGCTTTCTTT,CSALASTEAFF,NA,TRBV20-1,TRBJ1-1,NA
TGTGCCACCAGTGATCGGACTAGCGGGAGTAGCACAGATACGCAGTATTTT,CATSDRTSGSSTDTQYF,TRBD2,TRBV24-1,TRBJ2-3,few
TGCGCCAGCAGCCAAGGAAAGAGCACAGATACGCAGTATTTT,CASSQGKSTDTQYF,NA,TRBV4-3,TRBJ2-3,few
TGTGCCAGCAGCTTCTACGGTGCCGGTATGAACACCGGGGAGCTGTTTTTT,CASSFYGAGMNTGELFF,NA,TRBV7-2,TRBJ2-2,few
TGCAGTGCTAGAGATCTCATAAAAGAGACCCAGTACTTC,CSARDLIKETQYF,NA,TRBV20-1,TRBJ2-5,NA
TGTGCCGGCGGGACAGCCGACTACAATGAGCAGTTCTTC,CAGGTADYNEQFF,NA,TRBV10-3,TRBJ2-1,few
TGCGCCAGCAGCTTTATTACAGGGTACGAGCAGTACTTC,CASSFITGYEQYF,NA,TRBV5-1,TRBJ2-7,many
TGTGCCAGCGGCCGAGACAGGGGTGATGAGCAGTTCTTC,CASGRDRGDEQFF,NA,TRBV21-1,TRBJ2-1,few